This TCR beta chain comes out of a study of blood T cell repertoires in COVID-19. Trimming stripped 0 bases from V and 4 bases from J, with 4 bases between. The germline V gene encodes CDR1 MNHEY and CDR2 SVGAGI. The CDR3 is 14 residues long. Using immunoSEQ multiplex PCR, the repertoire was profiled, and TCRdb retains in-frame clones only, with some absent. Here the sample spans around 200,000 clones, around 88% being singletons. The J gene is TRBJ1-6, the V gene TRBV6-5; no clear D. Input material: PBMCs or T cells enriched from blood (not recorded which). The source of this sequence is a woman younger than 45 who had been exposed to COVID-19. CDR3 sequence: CASSYSPYNSPLHF. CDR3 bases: TGTGCCAGCAGTTACTCTCCGTATAATTCACCCCTCCACTTT.